These 5 T cell receptor beta chains came from one sample sequenced in a study of blood T cell repertoires in COVID-19. Assay: immunoSEQ multiplex PCR; the TCRdb copy retains only in-frame clones and omits some. Of 150,000 to 250,000 clones detected, roughly 80% appear once; the ten largest clones hold roughly 12%. Material: PBMCs or T cells enriched from blood (not recorded which). The source of these receptors is a man between 40 and 49 years old who had recovered from COVID-19.

This clone was counted a few times. J is TRBJ1-2 and V is TRBV5-8; 8 bases match TRBD1. CDR1 is SGHTS, CDR2 YDEGEE, per germline. J lost 2 bases, V lost 7 bases, and 10 bases had no gene match. The CDR3 totals 15 residues. The CDR3: CASSQGDRPNYGYTF. The CDR3 DNA is TGTGCCAGCTCACAAGGGGACAGGCCCAACTATGGCTACACCTTC.

This chain connects TRBV5-1 to TRBJ2-1; TRBD2 agrees at 7 bases. The CDR3 contains 15 residues. Germline lookup yields CDR1 SGHRS and CDR2 YFSETQ. The ends lost 8 bases at V and 0 bases at J; junction bases unmatched: 8. The CDR3 sequence is CASHTSANSYNEQFF. As DNA, the CDR3 is TGCGCCAGTCATACTAGCGCCAACTCCTACAATGAGCAGTTCTTC.

The chain has TRBV5-8 and TRBJ2-7; D possibly corresponds to TRBD2 (6 bases). The CDR3 runs to 14 residues. Per the germline V gene, CDR1 is SGHTS and CDR2 is YDEGEE. The V end was cut by 3 bases, the J end by 2 bases, with 12 bases between. The CDR3 spells CASSWGLSTYEQYF. CDR3 sequence (DNA): TGTGCCAGCAGCTGGGGACTTTCTACCTACGAGCAGTACTTC.

This clone was picked up a small number of times. This sequence joins TRBV7-2 and TRBJ2-7; 8 bases map to TRBD2. Germline V gene lookup returns CDR1 SGHTA and CDR2 FQGNSA. The CDR3 loop spans 14 amino acids. Trimming cost V 1 base and J 5 bases; bases outside gene matches: 4. The CDR3 spells CASSLDGRGHEQYF. In nucleotides, the CDR3 is TGTGCCAGCAGCTTAGACGGGAGGGGCCACGAGCAGTACTTC.

CDR3 DNA sequence: TGTGCCAGCAGTTCACAGGGGGCCAATGAGCAGTTCTTC. Protein sequence: CASSSQGANEQFF. The V and J genes are TRBV25-1 and TRBJ2-1, with 9 nucleotides matching TRBD1. CDR1 is MGHDK, CDR2 SYGVNS, per germline. The CDR3 consists of 13 residues. The V gene end was trimmed by 5 bases and the J gene end by 6 bases; junction bases not matched to a gene: 2.